The clone carrying this TCR beta chain was seen a few times. Its antigen is unidentified. In germline, CDR1 is LNHDA, CDR2 SQIVND (reference sequence). The V gene lost 7 bases and the J gene lost 6 bases, with 12 bases spanning the gap. The CDR3 has 12 amino acids. It was genomic DNA that served as the template for profiling TCR beta VDJ and CDR3. TCRdb ran MiXCR on the reads and lists one entry per CDR3 protein. The table includes approximately 200,000 distinct CDR3 sequences, around 50% detected once. This sample is drawn from a study of CD8+CD57+ T cells in acquired aplastic anemia. Study as a whole: Sorted CD4+ and CD8+ cells yielded approximately 3.4 ug of DNA on average.

Study-wide findings and caveats: Controls and patients did not differ significantly in CD8+ Simpson's diversity. Patients and controls shared under 35 CD8+ CDR3 sequences, which appeared highly expressed in patients and within their immunodominant clones.

This sequence joins TRBV19 and TRBJ1-1; D is perhaps TRBD1 (5 bases). This clonotype was sampled from a human donor in good health, serving as a control. Specimen: sorted CD4+, CD8+, or CD8+CD57+ T cells (not recorded which) from PBMCs. CDR3 sequence (DNA): TGTGCCAGTAACCCGGGACGGGCTGAAGCTTTCTTT. Protein sequence: CASNPGRAEAFF.